Each of the 8 T cell receptor beta chains below was sequenced from the same sample in a study of cytomegalovirus exposure and HLA in healthy donors. Amplification used 60 Vbeta primers and 13 Jbeta primers. Sequenced by immunoSEQ multiplex PCR; TCRdb stores in-frame clones only, minus some. Of 19,000 or so clones in the sample, around 75% are singletons; the top ten hold roughly 3.6%. Sequenced sample: PBMCs. These receptors were obtained from a man younger than 30 in good health and CMV-seronegative.

V gene TRBV5-8 combines with J gene TRBJ1-1, with D tentatively TRBD1 (5 bases). There are 16 residues in the CDR3. CDR1 SGHTS and CDR2 YDEGEE come from the germline V gene. V was clipped by 3 bases and J by 2 bases, with 17 bases between them. In nucleotides, the CDR3 is TGTGCCAGCAGCTGGTACTTGGGACTTTCTAACACTGAAGCTTTCTTT. Translated, it gives CASSWYLGLSNTEAFF.

V and J are TRBV2 and TRBJ1-6; D is uncertain. V dropped 7 bases and J dropped 2 bases, with 15 bases sitting between them. This CDR3 is built from 16 residues. Germline-derived CDR1 and CDR2 are SNHLY and FYNNEI. In DNA, the CDR3 is TGTGCCAGCACTGCTGGCGGGTCCACCTATAATTCACCCCTCCACTTT. Amino acid sequence: CASTAGGSTYNSPLHF.

The count of this clone is one. V and J are TRBV5-6 and TRBJ2-7, with 10 bases identical to TRBD1. The CDR3 covers 14 residues. The germline V gene encodes CDR1 SGHDT and CDR2 YYEEEE. The V gene end was trimmed by 4 bases and the J gene end by 4 bases; junction bases not matched to a gene: 5. CDR3: CASSLDRGWYEQYF. Here the CDR3 DNA reads TGTGCCAGCAGCCTGGACAGGGGGTGGTACGAGCAGTACTTC.

V gene TRBV6-5 combines with J gene TRBJ2-7, with D possibly TRBD2 on 7 matching bases. The V gene's germline CDR1 is MNHEY and CDR2 SVGAGI. The CDR3 is made up of 15 amino acids. The V end was cut by 1 base, the J end by 2 bases, with 12 bases between. The CDR3 sequence: CASSYWGRGTYEQYF. CDR3 in DNA: TGTGCCAGCAGTTACTGGGGGCGGGGGACCTACGAGCAGTACTTC.

The chain couples TRBV6-5 to TRBJ2-1; D may be TRBD1 (5 bases). CDR1 MNHEY and CDR2 SVGAGI come from the germline V gene. With 4 bases removed from V and 6 bases from J, the gap between germline ends came to 13 bases. The CDR3 runs to 14 residues. CDR3 DNA: TGTGCCAGCAGTTGGACACCCGAACTCAATGAGCAGTTCTTC. Translating gives CASSWTPELNEQFF.

The chain recombines TRBV14 with TRBJ2-3; 9 bases are a match to TRBD1. Germline values: CDR1 SGHDN, CDR2 FVKESK. Trimming removed 7 bases from V and 6 bases from J; junction bases left unmatched: 11. The CDR3 has 15 residues. Here the CDR3 DNA reads TGTGCCAGCACGCCGGGACAGGGTGTCTGGGATACGCAGTATTTT. Translating it yields CASTPGQGVWDTQYF. Filled out from reference TRBV14 and TRBJ2-3, the complete variable domain reads EAGVTQFPSHSVIEKGQTVTLRCDPISGHDNLYWYRRVMGKEIKFLLHFVKESKQDESGMPNNRFLAERTGGTYSTLKVQPAELEDSGVYFCASTPGQGVWDTQYFGPGTRLTVL.

CDR3 sequence reads: CASSLIGHGVGSYEQYF. CDR3 bases: TGTGCCAGCAGCTTAATCGGTCACGGGGTGGGGTCCTACGAGCAGTACTTC. The chain joins TRBV7-2 to TRBJ2-7; TRBD2 is a possible D gene (5 bases). V lost 2 bases, J lost 1 base, and 18 bases lay in between. Germline values: CDR1 SGHTA, CDR2 FQGNSA. CDR3 length: 17 amino acids.

The chain has TRBV5-6 and TRBJ1-1; D perhaps matches TRBD1 (6 bases). With 5 bases removed from V and 6 bases from J, the gap between germline ends came to 14 bases. The CDR3 is 13 amino acids. Looked up from germline, CDR1 is SGHDT and CDR2 is YYEEEE. As DNA, the CDR3 is TGTGCCAGCAGTCGTTCTGGGACACCTGAAGCTTTCTTT. It codes for CASSRSGTPEAFF.